This T cell receptor (beta chain) was captured by sequencing in a study of T cells in Graves' hyperthyroidism and ophthalmopathy. Study context: Upon initial diagnosis and before any treatment, peripheral blood was collected.

Whole-study results and caveats: Before onset, by a median of approximately 6.2 months, the model predicted ophthalmopathy.

The CDR3 has 15 amino acids. In germline, CDR1 is MNHEY, CDR2 SVGEGT. For the diagnoses, clinical symptoms, serum thyroxine and TRAb, thyroid ultrasound and orbital computed tomography were used. Extraction of PBMCs used approximately 10 ml of fresh peripheral blood. TCR beta CDR3 sequences were amplified from RNA transcripts. The HTBI set primed first-round TCR CDR3 RT-PCR. Using its own MiXCR run on the multiplex PCR reads, TCRdb lists one record per CDR3 protein. Of about 600,000 distinct CDR3 sequences listed, about a sixth are singletons. In the case of this clonotype: The antigen remains undetermined. An end of the junction differs from the germline gene, which may be a read error.

This TCR derives from a woman aged 40-49 years with Graves' ophthalmopathy. The chain carries TRBV6-2 or TRBV6-3 and TRBJ2-7; TRBD1 aligns across 7 bases. Specimen: blood. The CDR3 loop is CTSSYLGQENYEQYF. The CDR3 bases are TGTACCAGCAGTTACCTAGGACAGGAAAACTACGAGCAGTACTTC.